This TCR beta chain was retrieved from a study of T cell responses to AZD1222 COVID-19 vaccine. General observations from the study: CD4 TCRs associated with vaccination spanned spike, dominating at 160-218 and 743-854. Only after the peak T cell response were repertoires sampled.

Regarding this clone: The antigen is unknown.

Clones were read by immunoSEQ multiplex PCR, and TCRdb kept only the in-frame ones, dropping some. Of approximately 90,000 clones listed, around 90% were seen once; the top ten hold around 3%. The sequence was collected from an adult in good health. The sample consisted of peripheral blood, taken on day 0 of AZD1222 vaccination.

CDR3 sequence (DNA): TGTGCCAGCAGCCTGGGACAGGGAAGGTACGAGCAGTACTTC. As protein: CASSLGQGRYEQYF. V usage is TRBV3-1 (or the pseudogene TRBV3-2) and J usage is TRBJ2-7; the match to TRBD1 covers 9 bases. V lost 4 bases and J lost 4; bases outside the gene matches: 5. The CDR3 length is 14 residues. Per the germline V gene, CDR1 is LGHDT and CDR2 is YNNKEL (reference sequence).